This T cell receptor (beta chain) was obtained from a study of blood T cell repertoires in COVID-19. The data were produced by immunoSEQ multiplex PCR, yet TCRdb's version contains in-frame clones alone and is incomplete. There are about 76,000 clones in the sample; approximately 85% occur only once, and 9.6% lies in the top ten. V trimming: 3 bases; J trimming: 7 bases; junction bases outside the gene matches: 13. Germline V CDR1 and CDR2: LGHNA, YSLEER. This CDR3 region has 17 residues. The sequenced material came from peripheral blood. The sequence came from a middle-aged man with COVID-19, enrolled during active disease. The chain recombines TRBV4-3 with TRBJ2-2; 8 bases map to TRBD2. The CDR3 region has the DNA TGCGCCAGCAGCCACCGGGGACTAGGAAGGTCTAACGGGGAGCTGTTTTTT. Protein sequence: CASSHRGLGRSNGELFF.